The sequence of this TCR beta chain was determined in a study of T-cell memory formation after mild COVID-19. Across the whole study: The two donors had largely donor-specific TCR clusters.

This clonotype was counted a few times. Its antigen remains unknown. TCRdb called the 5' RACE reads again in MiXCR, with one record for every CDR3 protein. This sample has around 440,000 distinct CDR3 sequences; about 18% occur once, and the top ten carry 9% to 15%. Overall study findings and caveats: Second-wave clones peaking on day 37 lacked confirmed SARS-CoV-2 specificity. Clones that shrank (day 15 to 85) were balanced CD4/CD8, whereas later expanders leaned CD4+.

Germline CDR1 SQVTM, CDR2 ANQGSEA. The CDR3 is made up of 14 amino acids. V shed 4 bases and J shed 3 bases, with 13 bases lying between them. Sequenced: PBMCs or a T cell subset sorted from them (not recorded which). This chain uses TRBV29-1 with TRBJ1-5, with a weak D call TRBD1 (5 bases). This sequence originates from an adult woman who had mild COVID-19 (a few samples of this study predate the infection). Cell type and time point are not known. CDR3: CSVGSGADNQPQHF. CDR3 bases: TGCAGCGTTGGGTCCGGGGCTGACAATCAGCCCCAGCATTTT.